This is a list of T cell receptor beta chains from one sample in a study of T cell responses to AZD1222 COVID-19 vaccine. Clones were sequenced by immunoSEQ multiplex PCR, and TCRdb holds only the in-frame ones, with some missing. The sample holds over 100,000 clones, roughly 87% seen once. Material: peripheral blood, obtained on day 0 of AZD1222 vaccination. All receptors come from an adult in good health. CDR3s include the opening cysteine and the closing phenylalanine or tryptophan. A D gene is named only where the DNA matches it firmly. Clone size is stated in some rows and not others, as once, few, many or a class when expanded.

clone size: .
V gene: TRBV27
D gene: .
J gene: TRBJ2-7
CDR3 DNA: TGTGCCAGCAGTTCCCCGGGTCGTAGGGCCTACGAGCAGTACTTC
CDR3 protein: CASSSPGRRAYEQYF

clone size: .
V gene: TRBV10-3
D gene: .
J gene: TRBJ2-3
CDR3 DNA: TGTGCCATCAGTGAGTCAGGGCAGGGTACAGATACGCAGTATTTT
CDR3 protein: CAISESGQGTDTQYF

clone size: .
V gene: TRBV28
D gene: TRBD2
J gene: TRBJ2-3
CDR3 DNA: TGTGCCAGCAGGGGGGAATGGACTAGCGGGGGCACAGATACGCAGTATTTT
CDR3 protein: CASRGEWTSGGTDTQYF

clone size: .
V gene: TRBV10-2
D gene: .
J gene: TRBJ1-4
CDR3 DNA: TGCGCCAGCAGTGACGGGGGCAGGACTAATGAAAAACTGTTTTTT
CDR3 protein: CASSDGGRTNEKLFF

clone size: .
V gene: TRBV5-5
D gene: TRBD1
J gene: TRBJ1-4
CDR3 DNA: TGTGCCAGCAGCGACAGGGATGCTAATGAAAAACTGTTTTTT
CDR3 protein: CASSDRDANEKLFF

clone size: .
V gene: TRBV28
D gene: .
J gene: TRBJ1-2
CDR3 DNA: TGTGCCAGCAGAAGGGACGGACGCGGCTATGGCTACACCTTC
CDR3 protein: CASRRDGRGYGYTF

clone size: .
V gene: TRBV12-3/TRBV12-4
D gene: .
J gene: TRBJ2-6
CDR3 DNA: TGTGCCAGCACCCAGGGGTGGGCCAACGTCCTGACTTTC
CDR3 protein: CASTQGWANVLTF

clone size: once
V gene: TRBV29-1
D gene: .
J gene: TRBJ2-7
CDR3 DNA: TGCAGCGTTGCAAACCCCCTGGGGCTGAGCCGAGGCGACGAGCAGTACTTC
CDR3 protein: CSVANPLGLSRGDEQYF

clone size: .
V gene: TRBV28
D gene: TRBD1
J gene: TRBJ1-4
CDR3 DNA: TGTGCCAGCAGTGACTATAGAGGGACAGGGCCTGAAAAACTGTTTTTT
CDR3 protein: CASSDYRGTGPEKLFF

clone size: .
V gene: TRBV2
D gene: .
J gene: TRBJ2-2
CDR3 DNA: TGTGCCAGCAGTTGGGACGTCAACACCGGGGAGCTGTTTTTT
CDR3 protein: CASSWDVNTGELFF

clone size: .
V gene: TRBV30
D gene: TRBD1
J gene: TRBJ1-6
CDR3 DNA: TGTGCCTGGAGTGGGGACAGGGGGGGTTCACCCCTCCACTTT
CDR3 protein: CAWSGDRGGSPLHF

clone size: .
V gene: TRBV29-1
D gene: .
J gene: TRBJ1-1
CDR3 DNA: TGCAGCGTTGGACAAAACAGGAACACTGAAGCTTTCTTT
CDR3 protein: CSVGQNRNTEAFF

clone size: .
V gene: TRBV4-2
D gene: .
J gene: TRBJ2-7
CDR3 DNA: TGTGCCAGCAGCCAAGATCAGGCCGATAGCTCCTACGAGCAGTACTTC
CDR3 protein: CASSQDQADSSYEQYF

clone size: .
V gene: TRBV5-6
D gene: .
J gene: TRBJ1-5
CDR3 DNA: TGTGCCAGCAGCTTGGGTCTGTATCAGCCCCAGCATTTT
CDR3 protein: CASSLGLYQPQHF

clone size: .
V gene: TRBV12-2
D gene: .
J gene: TRBJ1-1
CDR3 DNA: TGTGCAAGTCGCTTAATGTTGTACAGGCGGAACACTGAAGCTTTCTTT
CDR3 protein: CASRLMLYRRNTEAFF

clone size: .
V gene: TRBV19
D gene: TRBD1
J gene: TRBJ2-7
CDR3 DNA: TGTGCCAGTAGTATGGAGGGACAGGGGACCTACGAGCAGTACTTC
CDR3 protein: CASSMEGQGTYEQYF

clone size: .
V gene: TRBV2
D gene: TRBD2
J gene: TRBJ2-1
CDR3 DNA: TGTGCCAGCAGAGCCGGGACTAGCGCCATAAATGAGCAGTTCTTC
CDR3 protein: CASRAGTSAINEQFF

clone size: .
V gene: TRBV5-5
D gene: .
J gene: TRBJ1-1
CDR3 DNA: TGTGCCAGCAGCTTGGGGGACGGTGTTGGAGCTTTCTTT
CDR3 protein: CASSLGDGVGAFF

clone size: few
V gene: TRBV7-8
D gene: .
J gene: TRBJ1-5
CDR3 DNA: TGTGCCAGCAGCCCCGACCGAATAGGGGGCAATCAGCCCCAGCATTTT
CDR3 protein: CASSPDRIGGNQPQHF

clone size: .
V gene: TRBV30
D gene: TRBD1
J gene: TRBJ1-1
CDR3 DNA: TGTGCCTGGAGCGCCCCCGACAGGGGGAGGACAACGGAAGCTTTCTTT
CDR3 protein: CAWSAPDRGRTTEAFF

clone size: .
V gene: TRBV16
D gene: .
J gene: TRBJ1-3
CDR3 DNA: TGTGCCAGCAGCCAATCGGGGTCTGGAAACACCATATATTTT
CDR3 protein: CASSQSGSGNTIYF

clone size: .
V gene: TRBV7-8
D gene: .
J gene: TRBJ2-1
CDR3 DNA: TGTGCCAGCAGCTTAGTCGGGGGGCAGTTCTTC
CDR3 protein: CASSLVGGQFF

clone size: .
V gene: TRBV7-9
D gene: .
J gene: TRBJ2-3
CDR3 DNA: TGTGCCAGCAGCTTAGCAATTTACAGTAGCACAGATACGCAGTATTTT
CDR3 protein: CASSLAIYSSTDTQYF

clone size: .
V gene: TRBV4-2
D gene: TRBD1
J gene: TRBJ2-7
CDR3 DNA: TGTGCCAGCAGCCAAGAAGGGACAGGGCCGGACGAGCAGTACTTC
CDR3 protein: CASSQEGTGPDEQYF

clone size: .
V gene: TRBV27
D gene: .
J gene: TRBJ2-3
CDR3 DNA: TGTGCCAGCAGTTCCGGGGGCTTCAGCACAGATACGCAGTATTTT
CDR3 protein: CASSSGGFSTDTQYF

clone size: .
V gene: TRBV18
D gene: TRBD1
J gene: TRBJ2-5
CDR3 DNA: TGTGCCAGCTCACCAGGACAGGGGGAGACCCAGTACTTC
CDR3 protein: CASSPGQGETQYF

clone size: .
V gene: TRBV4-3
D gene: .
J gene: TRBJ2-2
CDR3 DNA: TGCGCCAGCAGCCAAGATCGGGGGAACGGGGAGCTGTTTTTT
CDR3 protein: CASSQDRGNGELFF

clone size: once
V gene: TRBV10-3
D gene: .
J gene: TRBJ1-2
CDR3 DNA: TGTGCCATCAGTGAAGGAGGGACGGATGGCTACACCTTC
CDR3 protein: CAISEGGTDGYTF

clone size: .
V gene: TRBV11-2
D gene: .
J gene: TRBJ1-2
CDR3 DNA: TGTGCCAGCAGCCCCCCCGGGACCCCGTTCCGCGGCTACACCTTC
CDR3 protein: CASSPPGTPFRGYTF

clone size: .
V gene: TRBV28
D gene: TRBD1
J gene: TRBJ1-2
CDR3 DNA: TGTGCCAGCAGTTTCCCAGGGGGATACTATGGCTACACCTTC
CDR3 protein: CASSFPGGYYGYTF

clone size: .
V gene: TRBV27
D gene: .
J gene: TRBJ2-5
CDR3 DNA: TGTGCCAGCAGTTCTCAAGAGACCCAGTACTTC
CDR3 protein: CASSSQETQYF

clone size: once
V gene: TRBV23-1
D gene: .
J gene: TRBJ1-5
CDR3 DNA: TGCGCCAGCAGTCAGTGGATAGATCCCCCGGGGCCCCAGCATTTT
CDR3 protein: CASSQWIDPPGPQHF

clone size: once
V gene: TRBV7-9
D gene: .
J gene: TRBJ1-6
CDR3 DNA: TGTGCCAGCAGCCTAAACGGGGCTAGATCACCCCTCCACTTT
CDR3 protein: CASSLNGARSPLHF

clone size: .
V gene: TRBV19
D gene: .
J gene: TRBJ1-4
CDR3 DNA: TGTGCCAGTACCCCGGCCAGCGGCGGTTCTAATGAAAAACTGTTTTTT
CDR3 protein: CASTPASGGSNEKLFF

clone size: .
V gene: TRBV4-3
D gene: .
J gene: TRBJ1-2
CDR3 DNA: TGCGCCAGCAGCCAGGGACGGACCGCTAACTATGGCTACACCTTC
CDR3 protein: CASSQGRTANYGYTF

clone size: .
V gene: TRBV24-1
D gene: .
J gene: TRBJ1-1
CDR3 DNA: TGTGCCACCAGTGTGGGTCTCCTGAACACTGAAGCTTTCTTT
CDR3 protein: CATSVGLLNTEAFF

clone size: .
V gene: TRBV3-1/TRBV3-2
D gene: TRBD2
J gene: TRBJ2-7
CDR3 DNA: TGTGCCAGCAGCCAAGTTCCGCTAGCGGGAGTTGGGGAGCAGTACTTC
CDR3 protein: CASSQVPLAGVGEQYF

clone size: .
V gene: TRBV5-4
D gene: TRBD1
J gene: TRBJ1-1
CDR3 DNA: TGTGCCAGCAGCCCACAGGGGGCCGACACTGAAGCTTTCTTT
CDR3 protein: CASSPQGADTEAFF

clone size: .
V gene: TRBV7-9
D gene: .
J gene: TRBJ2-3
CDR3 DNA: TGTGCCAGCAGCCGAGCAAGCACAGATACGCAGTATTTT
CDR3 protein: CASSRASTDTQYF

clone size: .
V gene: TRBV15
D gene: .
J gene: TRBJ2-5
CDR3 DNA: TGTGCCACCAGCAGAGATCCTGAGAGGCCGTACCAAGAGACCCAGTACTTC
CDR3 protein: CATSRDPERPYQETQYF

clone size: once
V gene: TRBV6-5
D gene: .
J gene: TRBJ2-2
CDR3 DNA: TGTGCCAGCAGTTCCTTCCCCGTGAGGAACACCGGGGAGCTGTTTTTT
CDR3 protein: CASSSFPVRNTGELFF

clone size: .
V gene: TRBV7-2
D gene: .
J gene: TRBJ2-2
CDR3 DNA: TGTGCCAGCAGCTCTATGGATGAGGGCGGGGAGCTGTTTTTT
CDR3 protein: CASSSMDEGGELFF

clone size: .
V gene: TRBV11-1
D gene: .
J gene: TRBJ2-2
CDR3 DNA: TGTGCCAGCAGCTTAGTGGAGAGCTTGAACACCGGGGAGCTGTTTTTT
CDR3 protein: CASSLVESLNTGELFF

clone size: .
V gene: TRBV29-1
D gene: .
J gene: TRBJ1-1
CDR3 DNA: TGCAGCATACGACGCCGGGGGCAGGGAGTCACTGAAGCTTTCTTT
CDR3 protein: CSIRRRGQGVTEAFF

clone size: .
V gene: TRBV29-1
D gene: .
J gene: TRBJ1-3
CDR3 DNA: TGCAGCGTTGTTCGGGGGACGGGAAACACCATATATTTT
CDR3 protein: CSVVRGTGNTIYF

clone size: few
V gene: TRBV5-1
D gene: TRBD2
J gene: TRBJ2-7
CDR3 DNA: TGCGCCAGCAGCTTGGCCGAGGCTAGCGGGAGGGACCACTTCTACGAGCAGTACTTC
CDR3 protein: CASSLAEASGRDHFYEQYF

clone size: .
V gene: TRBV25-1
D gene: .
J gene: TRBJ1-4
CDR3 DNA: TGTGCCAGCACCGAAGGAGTGGGGGGTGAAAAACTGTTTTTT
CDR3 protein: CASTEGVGGEKLFF

clone size: .
V gene: TRBV13
D gene: TRBD2
J gene: TRBJ2-1
CDR3 DNA: TGTGCCAGCAGCTCGCCATATCGCCAAGCGGGAGTTTTTGAGGGATCCTACAATGAGCAGTTCTTC
CDR3 protein: CASSSPYRQAGVFEGSYNEQFF

clone size: once
V gene: TRBV10-3
D gene: TRBD2
J gene: TRBJ2-5
CDR3 DNA: TGTGCCATCAGGCCCCGGGGGGGCGGACAAGAGACCCAGTACTTC
CDR3 protein: CAIRPRGGGQETQYF

clone size: .
V gene: TRBV5-4
D gene: .
J gene: TRBJ1-1
CDR3 DNA: TGTGCCAGCAGCTCGGACATGGACACTGAAGCTTTCTTT
CDR3 protein: CASSSDMDTEAFF

clone size: .
V gene: TRBV27
D gene: TRBD1
J gene: TRBJ2-7
CDR3 DNA: TGTGCCAGCATGTGGACAGGGGTATCCTACGAGCAGTACTTC
CDR3 protein: CASMWTGVSYEQYF

clone size: .
V gene: TRBV3-1/TRBV3-2
D gene: .
J gene: TRBJ2-7
CDR3 DNA: TGTGCCAGCAGCCACAGGACGGCCTCCTACGAGCAGTACTTC
CDR3 protein: CASSHRTASYEQYF

clone size: .
V gene: TRBV6-5
D gene: .
J gene: TRBJ1-4
CDR3 DNA: TGTGCCAGCAGTCTTGGTGGACTCAAGAATGAAAAACTGTTTTTT
CDR3 protein: CASSLGGLKNEKLFF

clone size: .
V gene: TRBV20-1
D gene: .
J gene: TRBJ1-5
CDR3 DNA: TGCAGTGTTAAAAGCAATCAGCCCCAGCATTTT
CDR3 protein: CSVKSNQPQHF

clone size: .
V gene: TRBV7-9
D gene: TRBD1
J gene: TRBJ2-5
CDR3 DNA: TGTGCCAGCAGCTACGGGACAGGGAAAGGAGAAGAGACCCAGTACTTC
CDR3 protein: CASSYGTGKGEETQYF